This paragraph reports one T cell receptor beta chain. This clone came up once. Its specific antigen is unknown. Per-nucleotide qualities are absent, and no much larger clonotype sits a single base away. Via the germline V gene, CDR1 is KGHDR and CDR2 SFDVKD. Cut back by 6 bases and 2 bases, the V and J ends lie 8 bases apart. Counted from cysteine to phenylalanine, this CDR3 has 13 amino acids. The retained sequence is limited to the CDR3, 39 bases, with the frame set at the first base. The data derive from a study of T cell responses to AZD1222 COVID-19 vaccine (dated by TCRdb to the early 2020s). Regarding the study in general: AZD1222 recipients whose second dose came at about 4 weeks and those whose second dose came at about 12 weeks were combined into one group, since spike-specific TCR depth and breadth did not differ between the two schedules. A total of 233 trial participants underwent TCR sequencing, of whom 207 received two doses of AZD1222 and about 26 received two doses of the MenACWY control vaccine. Enrollment into the trials was organized by age into subgroups of 18-55, 56-69 and 70-plus years, and those subgroups contained approximately 160, 26 and 62 TCR-sequenced participants, respectively. The investigation overall reported the following: CD4 TCRs associated with the vaccine covered the entire spike protein, and the dominant responses were in regions 160-218 and 743-854. After two AZD1222 doses, spike-specific TCR breadth and depth were significantly higher than at day 0 and than in MenACWY recipients. Nearly half of unique spike-specific TCRs reportedly recognized epitopes outside regions mutated in the B.1.351 and B.1.1.7 variants. The 56-69-year group was small, and its depth increase did not reach significance, likely because of low power. Most participants were white British and females outnumbered males, and the authors suggested that clonal diversity may have been underestimated. Because no day 14 peak-response samples were available, repertoires were characterized only after the peak T cell response. Conclusions about previously exposed vaccinees are limited because only a handful of AZD1222 recipients were SARS-CoV-2 seropositive at baseline.

What the time point label conveys for this sample: baseline before first vaccination. Vaccinee samples came from UK trials COV001 and COV002, including a single-blind randomized controlled phase 2/3 trial of AZD1222 (ChAdOx1 nCoV-19) in healthy adults. For TCRbeta chain sequencing, PBMC samples were collected from trial participants at day 0 and at day 28 after the second dose. The CDR3 regions of human TCRbeta chains were analyzed by immunosequencing. Processing in the source paper ran as follows. Repertoire TCRs were matched against a reference library of SARS-CoV-2-specific TCRs generated with the MIRA antigen-specificity platform. Breadth was defined as the fraction of unique TCRs that were SARS-CoV-2-associated. Depth was defined as the fraction of total T cells that were SARS-CoV-2-associated. Using the MIRA data, each spike-specific TCR was mapped to the spike region that the TCR reacts to and placed in a CD4 or CD8 class. Log10-transformed breadth and depth values were compared by one-way ANOVA with Sidak's multiple comparisons tests. The source is immuneACCESS, and TCRdb retained only in-frame sequences with V and J called. Part of the clones is not carried over; for the studies checked, unresolved V genes explain less than half of this, and the remainder is unexplained. Clonal size and the V and J genes are those of that table, whereas D and trimming came from the DNA. The sample data list some 120,000 clones, and 91% of these were observed just once. The ten largest clones represent approximately 2.5% of the sample.

This specimen consisted of peripheral blood, obtained on day 0 of AZD1222 vaccination. The sequence joins TRBV24-1 to TRBJ2-3; there is no confident call for the D gene. The sequence came from an adult in good health. DNA sequence: TGTGCCACCAGTCGGCAGGACACAGATACGCAGTATTTT. It is translated as CATSRQDTDTQYF.